Listed below are T cell receptor beta chains from one sample, sequenced in a study of T cells in Graves' hyperthyroidism and ophthalmopathy. TCRdb reanalysed the multiplex PCR reads using MiXCR and keeps one entry per CDR3 protein. The repertoire holds 660,000 or so distinct CDR3 sequences, just under 45% seen once, with about 7.7% in the top ten. The sequencing sample was made of peripheral blood or thyroid tissue (not recorded which). The receptor source for this set is an adult man with Graves' disease, either hyperthyroidism or ophthalmopathy (not recorded which). Both conserved end residues are part of each CDR3. D genes are given only for firm matches. Size tells how often a clone was seen (once, few, many) or the class of an expanded clone, and some rows leave it out.

v_gene: TRBV11-2
abundance: NA
j_gene: TRBJ1-2
d_gene: TRBD1
CDR3aa: CASSLDRTGEWYGYTF
CDR3nt: TGTGCCAGCAGCTTAGATCGGACAGGGGAATGGTATGGCTACACCTTC

v_gene: TRBV2
abundance: NA
j_gene: TRBJ1-1
d_gene: TRBD1
CDR3aa: CASSLDRVRTEAFF
CDR3nt: TGTGCCAGCAGTTTGGACAGGGTGCGGACTGAAGCTTTCTTT

v_gene: TRBV9
abundance: few
j_gene: TRBJ2-7
d_gene: NA
CDR3aa: CASSVEGQGFNEQYF
CDR3nt: TGTGCCAGCAGCGTAGAAGGGCAGGGCTTCAACGAGCAGTACTTC

v_gene: TRBV7-9
abundance: NA
j_gene: TRBJ2-7
d_gene: NA
CDR3aa: CASSLPGQTSEQYF
CDR3nt: TGTGCCAGCAGCCTCCCCGGACAGACTAGCGAGCAGTACTTC

v_gene: TRBV7-9
abundance: NA
j_gene: TRBJ1-5
d_gene: NA
CDR3aa: CASSLMQISNQPQHF
CDR3nt: TGTGCCAGCAGCTTGATGCAGATTAGCAATCAGCCCCAGCATTTT

v_gene: TRBV29-1
abundance: once
j_gene: TRBJ1-2
d_gene: NA
CDR3aa: CAWSVAEFYGYTF
CDR3nt: TGTGCCTGGAGTGTAGCGGAGTTCTATGGCTACACCTTC

v_gene: TRBV19
abundance: NA
j_gene: TRBJ2-6
d_gene: NA
CDR3aa: CASSYGRGGGSGANVLTF
CDR3nt: TGTGCCAGCAGTTACGGGCGGGGTGGGGGCTCAGGGGCCAACGTCCTGACTTTC

v_gene: TRBV29-1
abundance: many
j_gene: TRBJ2-7
d_gene: TRBD2
CDR3aa: CSVGLAGGPEEQYF
CDR3nt: TGCAGCGTTGGACTAGCGGGAGGGCCGGAGGAGCAGTACTTC

v_gene: TRBV7-3
abundance: NA
j_gene: TRBJ1-1
d_gene: NA
CDR3aa: CASSFEGGDEAFF
CDR3nt: TGTGCCAGCAGCTTTGAGGGAGGGGATGAAGCTTTCTTT

v_gene: TRBV5-4
abundance: NA
j_gene: TRBJ2-7
d_gene: NA
CDR3aa: CASSPGLGVQYF
CDR3nt: TGTGCCAGCAGCCCCGGATTAGGTGTGCAGTACTTC

v_gene: TRBV20-1
abundance: many
j_gene: TRBJ2-5
d_gene: NA
CDR3aa: CSAPKDRADQETQYF
CDR3nt: TGCAGTGCCCCCAAGGACAGAGCTGACCAAGAGACCCAGTACTTC

v_gene: TRBV7-2
abundance: few
j_gene: TRBJ2-7
d_gene: NA
CDR3aa: CASSLWAAKLSYEQYF
CDR3nt: TGTGCCAGCAGCTTATGGGCAGCGAAACTCTCCTACGAGCAGTACTTC

v_gene: TRBV12-3/TRBV12-4
abundance: many
j_gene: TRBJ1-5
d_gene: NA
CDR3aa: CASSLRDSNQPQHF
CDR3nt: TGTGCCAGCAGTCTCCGGGACAGCAATCAGCCCCAGCATTTT

v_gene: TRBV5-1
abundance: NA
j_gene: TRBJ1-1
d_gene: TRBD1
CDR3aa: CASSFTDRAGTEAFF
CDR3nt: TGCGCCAGCAGCTTTACCGACAGGGCCGGCACTGAAGCTTTCTTT

v_gene: TRBV29-1
abundance: NA
j_gene: TRBJ1-2
d_gene: TRBD1
CDR3aa: CSVAGTGNGYTF
CDR3nt: TGCAGCGTCGCCGGGACAGGGAATGGCTACACCTTC

v_gene: TRBV5-1
abundance: NA
j_gene: TRBJ2-2
d_gene: NA
CDR3aa: CASSAAENTGELFF
CDR3nt: TGCGCCAGCAGCGCGGCGGAGAACACCGGGGAGCTGTTTTTT

v_gene: TRBV15
abundance: many
j_gene: TRBJ1-5
d_gene: NA
CDR3aa: CATSRAREQSRINQPQHF
CDR3nt: TGTGCCACCAGCAGAGCTCGGGAGCAGTCTAGGATCAATCAGCCCCAGCATTTT

v_gene: TRBV29-1
abundance: NA
j_gene: TRBJ2-5
d_gene: TRBD2
CDR3aa: CSVDGGRVGTQYF
CDR3nt: TGCAGCGTTGACGGCGGGAGGGTCGGGACCCAGTACTTC

v_gene: TRBV7-2
abundance: many
j_gene: TRBJ2-5
d_gene: NA
CDR3aa: CASTFARGDRETQYF
CDR3nt: TGTGCCAGCACTTTCGCCAGGGGGGATAGGGAGACCCAGTACTTC

v_gene: TRBV12-3/TRBV12-4
abundance: NA
j_gene: TRBJ1-1
d_gene: NA
CDR3aa: CASTLQGNTEAFF
CDR3nt: TGTGCCAGCACCCTCCAGGGGAACACTGAAGCTTTCTTT

v_gene: TRBV12-3/TRBV12-4
abundance: many
j_gene: TRBJ1-1
d_gene: TRBD1
CDR3aa: CASRTGSTEAFF
CDR3nt: TGTGCCAGCAGGACAGGGAGCACTGAAGCTTTCTTT

v_gene: TRBV2
abundance: NA
j_gene: TRBJ1-2
d_gene: NA
CDR3aa: CASSLASAGYGYTF
CDR3nt: TGTGCCAGCAGCTTAGCGTCGGCAGGGTATGGCTACACCTTC

v_gene: TRBV7-3
abundance: few
j_gene: TRBJ2-7
d_gene: TRBD2
CDR3aa: CASRASGSFGQYF
CDR3nt: TGTGCCAGCAGAGCTAGCGGGAGTTTCGGGCAGTACTTC

v_gene: TRBV6-1
abundance: many
j_gene: TRBJ2-6
d_gene: NA
CDR3aa: CASRLSGANVLTF
CDR3nt: TGTGCCAGCAGGCTCTCTGGGGCCAACGTCCTGACTTTC

v_gene: TRBV25-1
abundance: NA
j_gene: TRBJ2-7
d_gene: NA
CDR3aa: CASSEGGATYEQYF
CDR3nt: TGTGCCAGCAGTGAGGGGGGGGCCACCTACGAGCAGTACTTC

v_gene: TRBV5-6
abundance: NA
j_gene: TRBJ1-1
d_gene: NA
CDR3aa: CASLWGSKMNTEAFF
CDR3nt: TGTGCCAGCCTTTGGGGGTCCAAAATGAACACTGAAGCTTTCTTT

v_gene: TRBV20-1
abundance: NA
j_gene: TRBJ1-2
d_gene: TRBD1
CDR3aa: CSARDADRGRNYGYTF
CDR3nt: TGCAGTGCTAGAGATGCCGACAGGGGGCGGAACTATGGCTACACCTTC

v_gene: TRBV10-3
abundance: once
j_gene: TRBJ2-5
d_gene: NA
CDR3aa: CAIRKGSQETQYF
CDR3nt: TGTGCCATCAGGAAGGGCAGCCAAGAGACCCAGTACTTC

v_gene: TRBV25-1
abundance: NA
j_gene: TRBJ1-6
d_gene: TRBD1
CDR3aa: CASDRGAYNSPLHF
CDR3nt: TGTGCCAGCGACAGGGGCGCCTATAATTCACCCCTCCACTTT

v_gene: TRBV6-4
abundance: NA
j_gene: TRBJ2-7
d_gene: TRBD1
CDR3aa: CASSELGTGGYEQYF
CDR3nt: TGTGCCAGCAGTGAACTCGGGACAGGGGGCTACGAGCAGTACTTC

v_gene: TRBV7-8
abundance: NA
j_gene: TRBJ1-4
d_gene: TRBD1
CDR3aa: CASSLRGGPGEKLFF
CDR3nt: TGTGCCAGCAGCCTCAGAGGGGGCCCGGGTGAAAAACTGTTTTTT

v_gene: TRBV7-9
abundance: few
j_gene: TRBJ2-5
d_gene: TRBD2
CDR3aa: CASSLGLAGGLETQYF
CDR3nt: TGTGCCAGCAGCTTGGGACTAGCGGGGGGACTAGAGACCCAGTACTTC

v_gene: TRBV7-9
abundance: many
j_gene: TRBJ2-7
d_gene: NA
CDR3aa: CASSLSDPYEQYF
CDR3nt: TGTGCCAGCAGCCTAAGTGACCCCTACGAGCAGTACTTC

v_gene: TRBV9
abundance: NA
j_gene: TRBJ1-1
d_gene: NA
CDR3aa: CASKKAGGGTEAFF
CDR3nt: TGTGCCAGCAAAAAGGCGGGGGGCGGAACTGAAGCTTTCTTT

v_gene: TRBV7-9
abundance: NA
j_gene: TRBJ2-5
d_gene: TRBD2
CDR3aa: CASSSTSGSVQETQYF
CDR3nt: TGTGCCAGCAGCTCCACTAGCGGGAGTGTCCAAGAGACCCAGTACTTC

v_gene: TRBV6-5
abundance: NA
j_gene: TRBJ1-2
d_gene: NA
CDR3aa: CASSLDSFNYGYTF
CDR3nt: TGTGCCAGCAGTTTAGACAGTTTTAACTATGGCTACACCTTC

v_gene: TRBV15
abundance: many
j_gene: TRBJ2-7
d_gene: NA
CDR3aa: CATSPRVSIGTYEQYF
CDR3nt: TGTGCCACCAGCCCCAGAGTTTCCATAGGAACCTACGAGCAGTACTTC

v_gene: TRBV2
abundance: NA
j_gene: TRBJ2-5
d_gene: NA
CDR3aa: CASSEGWGTKTQYF
CDR3nt: TGTGCCAGCAGTGAAGGATGGGGTACCAAGACCCAGTACTTT

v_gene: TRBV12-3/TRBV12-4
abundance: few
j_gene: TRBJ1-1
d_gene: NA
CDR3aa: CASSRGPDEAFF
CDR3nt: TGTGCCAGCAGTCGGGGGCCCGATGAAGCTTTCTTT

v_gene: TRBV11-2
abundance: many
j_gene: TRBJ1-1
d_gene: NA
CDR3aa: CASSLDEDTEAFF
CDR3nt: TGTGCCAGCAGCTTAGATGAGGACACTGAAGCTTTCTTT

v_gene: TRBV12-3/TRBV12-4
abundance: NA
j_gene: TRBJ1-5
d_gene: NA
CDR3aa: CASSLSSGSSNQPQHF
CDR3nt: TGTGCCAGCAGCTTAAGCTCCGGGTCAAGCAATCAGCCCCAGCATTTT

v_gene: TRBV10-3
abundance: NA
j_gene: TRBJ2-2
d_gene: TRBD2
CDR3aa: CATSGTTNTGELFF
CDR3nt: TGTGCCACTAGCGGGACAACGAACACCGGGGAGCTGTTTTTT

v_gene: TRBV7-9
abundance: NA
j_gene: TRBJ1-4
d_gene: NA
CDR3aa: CASSPQGLGNEKLFF
CDR3nt: TGTGCCAGCAGCCCCCAAGGACTGGGAAATGAAAAACTGTTTTTT

v_gene: TRBV29-1
abundance: many
j_gene: TRBJ2-5
d_gene: NA
CDR3aa: CSVERSRTQYF
CDR3nt: TGCAGCGTTGAACGGTCCCGGACCCAGTACTTC

v_gene: TRBV10-3
abundance: NA
j_gene: TRBJ2-7
d_gene: NA
CDR3aa: CASSYSPGQTYEQYF
CDR3nt: TGTGCCAGCAGTTACTCGCCAGGTCAGACCTACGAGCAGTACTTC

v_gene: TRBV27
abundance: NA
j_gene: TRBJ1-2
d_gene: NA
CDR3aa: CASSARGERSGYTF
CDR3nt: TGTGCCAGCAGTGCTCGGGGGGAACGGTCTGGCTACACCTTC

v_gene: TRBV4-3
abundance: NA
j_gene: TRBJ1-1
d_gene: NA
CDR3aa: CASSHPTRAPREAFF
CDR3nt: TGCGCCAGCAGCCACCCCACCAGGGCACCTCGGGAAGCTTTCTTT

v_gene: TRBV7-8
abundance: few
j_gene: TRBJ1-5
d_gene: NA
CDR3aa: CASSRLGSGANQPQHF
CDR3nt: TGCGCCAGCAGCCGGCTTGGTTCAGGGGCCAATCAGCCCCAGCATTTT

v_gene: TRBV7-2
abundance: many
j_gene: TRBJ2-6
d_gene: NA
CDR3aa: CASSLAGSGANVLTF
CDR3nt: TGTGCCAGCAGCTTAGCTGGGTCTGGGGCCAACGTCCTGACTTTC

v_gene: TRBV7-9
abundance: NA
j_gene: TRBJ1-2
d_gene: NA
CDR3aa: CASSWRPGAGGYTF
CDR3nt: TGTGCCAGCAGCTGGAGACCGGGGGCAGGAGGCTACACCTTC

v_gene: TRBV20-1
abundance: few
j_gene: TRBJ1-1
d_gene: NA
CDR3aa: CSATTSGRMNTEAFF
CDR3nt: TGCAGTGCTACTACTTCGGGACGGATGAACACTGAAGCTTTCTTT

v_gene: TRBV5-1
abundance: NA
j_gene: TRBJ1-4
d_gene: TRBD1
CDR3aa: CASSPAGTGFEKLFF
CDR3nt: TGCGCCAGCAGCCCGGCCGGGACAGGCTTTGAAAAACTGTTTTTT

v_gene: TRBV10-3
abundance: NA
j_gene: TRBJ2-2
d_gene: NA
CDR3aa: CAISESGGTGELFF
CDR3nt: TGTGCCATCAGTGAGTCGGGGGGCACCGGGGAGCTGTTTTTT

v_gene: TRBV2
abundance: many
j_gene: TRBJ1-1
d_gene: TRBD1
CDR3aa: CASSDRGQETEAFF
CDR3nt: TGTGCCAGCAGTGACAGGGGGCAGGAAACTGAAGCTTTCTTT

v_gene: TRBV7-1
abundance: NA
j_gene: TRBJ1-6
d_gene: TRBD1
CDR3aa: CASSSPGQGARHNSPLHF
CDR3nt: TGTGCCAGCAGCTCGCCGGGACAGGGGGCTCGTCATAATTCACCCCTCCACTTT

v_gene: TRBV6-9
abundance: few
j_gene: TRBJ1-2
d_gene: TRBD1
CDR3aa: CASSLLKSGTGYGYTF
CDR3nt: TGTGCCAGCAGTTTATTGAAATCCGGGACAGGCTATGGCTACACCTTC

v_gene: TRBV19
abundance: NA
j_gene: TRBJ1-6
d_gene: TRBD1
CDR3aa: CASSPGTGAASSYNSPLHF
CDR3nt: TGTGCCAGTAGTCCCGGGACAGGGGCAGCGAGCTCCTATAATTCACCCCTCCACTTT

v_gene: TRBV6-6
abundance: NA
j_gene: TRBJ1-5
d_gene: NA
CDR3aa: CASSTMRDQPQHF
CDR3nt: TGTGCCAGCAGTACAATGAGGGATCAGCCCCAGCATTTT

v_gene: TRBV20-1
abundance: NA
j_gene: TRBJ2-2
d_gene: NA
CDR3aa: CSARWARSGNTGELFF
CDR3nt: TGCAGTGCTAGGTGGGCTCGCAGTGGAAACACCGGGGAGCTGTTTTTT